The entry below gives a single T cell receptor (beta chain) sequence along with its context. The target antigen is unknown. Libraries were prepared by immunoSEQ multiplex PCR; TCRdb keeps only in-frame clonotypes and omits some of them. The sample lists 100,000 to 110,000 clones, about 87% seen once, with 4% to 5% in the top ten. CDR1 and CDR2 from the germline V gene are SGHTA and FQGNSA. The junction had 3 bases not matched to a gene; V was cut back by 5 bases and J by 0 bases. The length of the CDR3 is 14 residues. The data stem from a study of T cell responses to AZD1222 COVID-19 vaccine. The study, taken as a whole, reports: It was only six AZD1222 recipients who were seropositive at baseline. Among the donors, most were white British and more were female, and clonal diversity was possibly underestimated. It was only after the peak T cell response that any repertoires were sampled. Spike-wide vaccine-associated CD4 TCRs dominated at 160-218 and 743-854.

Specimen: peripheral blood, collected on day 0 of MenACWY control vaccination. V gene TRBV7-2 combines with J gene TRBJ2-7, with 8 bases identical to TRBD2. The clonotype comes from an adult in good health. CDR3 residues: CASSLGLASYEQYF. The CDR3 coding sequence is TGTGCCAGCAGCCTCGGACTAGCCTCCTACGAGCAGTACTTC.